This T cell receptor (beta chain) was retrieved from a study of graft-versus-host responses after intestinal transplantation. The germline V gene has CDR1 MNHEY and CDR2 SMNVEV (reference sequence). The CDR3 is 14 residues long. V shed 5 bases and J 5 bases; nucleotides not matched to a gene: 6. As concerns this clone: Its target is unknown.

The assay was immunoSEQ multiplex PCR, and TCRdb's table has in-frame clones only and misses some. The sample has 85,000 to 100,000 clones, 85% to 95% seen once. The chain combines TRBV27 with TRBJ1-2; 9 bases line up with TRBD1. This receptor was obtained from a human donor who was the organ donor for an intestinal transplant. The source was unstimulated CD8+ T cells sorted from spleen or lymph node cells, collected before transplant. Here the CDR3 DNA reads TGTGCCAGCAGTCCGCTACAGGGGGCTTATGGCTACACCTTC. It is translated as CASSPLQGAYGYTF.